The clone carrying this TCR beta chain came up once. The target antigen is unknown. TCRdb's copy holds only in-frame clones and misses some; the assay was immunoSEQ multiplex PCR. Found here are tens of thousands of clones, about 88% of them singletons; the top ten hold about 4.5%. This CDR3 contains 14 residues. Trimming removed 4 bases at V and 6 bases at J, with 13 bases between. The germline CDR1 and CDR2 sequences are SNHLY and FYNNEI. These data come from a study of a mutant IDH1 vaccine in newly diagnosed glioma. Study-wide results and caveats: With respect to changes in top peripheral T cell clonotypes, pseudoprogression seemed unrelated.

Specified time point: week 47, end of study. All doses held 300 ug of mutant IDH1 20-mer peptide, with topical imiquimod. This TCR was sampled from a woman aged 25 to 39 with glioma. Some clones in this sample may be carry-over from other donors' samples. The starting material was PBMCs, obtained from a glioma patient whose treatment included an IDH1 peptide vaccine. V is TRBV2 and J is TRBJ1-5; a weak D match, TRBD1 (5 bases). The CDR3 bases are TGTGCCAGCAGTGGTCGGGGGTCGCGTCAGCCCCAGCATTTT. Its protein is CASSGRGSRQPQHF.